These 6 T cell receptor beta chains were all obtained from the same sample, sequenced in a study of T cell responses to AZD1222 COVID-19 vaccine. Data came from immunoSEQ multiplex PCR; TCRdb stores just in-frame clones and leaves some out. Of approximately 140,000 clones in the sample, around nine tenths were seen once. The sample in question was peripheral blood, obtained 28 days after the second AZD1222 dose. The receptor set was obtained from an adult who received the AZD1222 COVID-19 vaccine.

The rearrangement joins TRBV3-1 (or the pseudogene TRBV3-2) to TRBJ1-4; TRBD1 might be the D (6 bases). The CDR3 covers 14 residues. Germline CDR1 LGHDT, CDR2 YNNKEL (reference sequence). V was cut by 6 bases and J by 0 bases, with 8 bases left in between. CDR3 bases: TGTGCCAGCAGTAGGGGGGCAACTAATGAAAAACTGTTTTTT. Its protein is CASSRGATNEKLFF.

This clone was counted a single time. At the DNA level, this CDR3 is encoded by other sequences in the same sample as well. This rearrangement joins TRBV9 to TRBJ1-2, with no clear D. This CDR3 spans 13 amino acids. Germline CDR1 SGDLS, CDR2 YYNGEE. The ends were cut back, 4 bases at V and 1 base at J, with 8 bases in the middle. The CDR3 region is CASSPDRNYGYTF. DNA of the CDR3: TGTGCCAGCAGCCCCGACCGTAACTATGGCTACACCTTC. Combining the CDR3 with reference TRBV9 and TRBJ1-2 gives the whole variable domain DSGVTQTPKHLITATGQRVTLRCSPRSGDLSVYWYQQSLDQGLQFLIQYYNGEERAKGNILERFSAQQFPDLHSELNLSSLELGDSALYFCASSPDRNYGYTFGSGTRLTVV.

The chain uses TRBV7-6 and TRBJ2-5, with D maybe TRBD2 (6 bases). Looked up from germline, CDR1 is SGHVS and CDR2 is FNYEAQ. This CDR3 region has 15 residues. The germline V and J ends were trimmed by 3 bases and 5 bases, with 16 bases remaining between them. Written as DNA, the CDR3 is TGTGCCAGCAGCTTTAGCGGCAGCCCCCAGGAGACCCAGTACTTC. Its protein is CASSFSGSPQETQYF.

The chain links TRBV4-2 to TRBJ1-1; D remains unclear. Germline CDR1 is LGHNA and CDR2 is YNFKEQ. V lost 0 bases and J lost 6, with 14 bases in between. This CDR3 comprises 15 residues. The CDR3 loop is CASSQDPGRGAEAFF. CDR3 coding DNA: TGTGCCAGCAGCCAAGATCCAGGTCGTGGGGCTGAAGCTTTCTTT.

This clone was observed once. The J gene is TRBJ1-4, the V gene TRBV27; possible D gene TRBD1, 5 bases. The V and J ends lost 5 bases and 8 bases respectively, with 18 bases between them. Germline V CDR1 and CDR2: MNHEY, SMNVEV (reference sequence). The CDR3 is made up of 15 amino acids. CDR3 region: CASSDRHLQEEKLFF. In DNA, the CDR3 is TGTGCCAGCAGTGATCGCCATCTACAGGAGGAAAAACTGTTTTTT.

The chain is built from TRBV19 and TRBJ2-3; the D is unclear. CDR3 length: 15 residues. V shed 5 bases and J shed 1 base, with 13 bases lying between them. The germline gives CDR1 LNHDA, CDR2 SQIVND (reference sequence). For the CDR3, the DNA is TGTGCCAGTAGTCCTCAAATGCTAGGCACAGATACGCAGTATTTT. Residues: CASSPQMLGTDTQYF.